One and the same sample provided the 19 T cell receptor beta chains below, sequenced in a study of shared clonotypes between healthy human individuals. Measured with immunoSEQ multiplex PCR; TCRdb has only the in-frame clones, and not every one. Altogether a few million clones are present, under 95% being singletons, with the ten largest covering around 0.38%. Source material: naive CD4+ T cells from PBMCs. The subset: CD45RA+ positively selected. These receptors all come from a man between 18 and 35 years old in good health. Some clones in this sample may be carry-over from other donors' samples.

In this sample, this clone turned up once. The V gene is TRBV20-1, the J gene TRBJ1-2; no definite D call. With 6 bases removed from V and 4 bases from J, the gap between germline ends came to 9 bases. There are 11 residues in the CDR3. Germline lookup yields CDR1 DFQATT and CDR2 SNEGSKA (reference sequence). The CDR3, as DNA: TGCAGTGCAAAGGCGAGCTATGGCTACACCTTC. Its translation: CSAKASYGYTF.

The chain carries TRBV19 and TRBJ2-1; D is possibly TRBD1 (5 bases). Trimming removed 5 bases from V and 10 bases from J, with 18 bases in between. Germline assignment: CDR1 LNHDA and CDR2 SQIVND (reference sequence). The CDR3 consists of 14 residues. DNA for the CDR3: TGTGCCAGTAGTGCCCGTGGTCAGGGAAAAGAGCAGTTCTTC. Amino acids: CASSARGQGKEQFF.

The table lists this clone with a few counts. This chain uses TRBV5-1 with TRBJ1-1, with D perhaps TRBD1 (6 bases). CDR3 length: 14 residues. Germline V lookup: CDR1 SGHRS, CDR2 YFSETQ. V was trimmed by 4 bases and J by 2 bases, leaving 12 bases between them. The CDR3 DNA sequence: TGCGCCAGCAGCAACCGCAGGGGTAACACTGAAGCTTTCTTT. Its protein product is CASSNRRGNTEAFF.

V gene TRBV5-1 combines with J gene TRBJ1-6; D gene ambiguous. CDR1 SGHRS and CDR2 YFSETQ come from the germline V gene. Trimming took off 2 bases at V and 7 bases at J, with 10 bases between the two ends. The CDR3 has 14 residues. The CDR3 nucleotides are TGCGCCAGCAGCTTAAACACGGAAAATTCACCCCTCCACTTT. The encoded protein is CASSLNTENSPLHF.

The chain is built from TRBV28 and TRBJ1-2; TRBD1 aligns across 11 bases. V was clipped by 6 bases and J by 1 base; unmatched bases: 7. The germline CDR1 and CDR2 sequences are MDHEN and SYDVKM. The CDR3 extends over 16 amino acids. CDR3: CASRRGTGGNNYGYTF. CDR3 DNA: TGTGCCAGCAGACGCGGGACAGGGGGGAATAACTATGGCTACACCTTC.

This clone was seen a few times. The same CDR3 can be traced to other DNA sequences in this sample. The chain is built from TRBV5-1 and TRBJ2-5; 10 bases align to TRBD2. Germline values: CDR1 SGHRS, CDR2 YFSETQ. This CDR3 comprises 15 residues. V lost 0 bases to trimming and J lost 2 bases; unmatched junction nucleotides: 1. The CDR3 spells CASSLGTSGQETQYF. The CDR3 DNA follows: TGCGCCAGCAGCTTGGGGACTAGCGGACAAGAGACCCAGTACTTC.

The rearrangement links TRBV27 to TRBJ1-4, with a tentative D call TRBD1 (5 bases). In germline, CDR1 is MNHEY, CDR2 SMNVEV (reference sequence). This CDR3 region has 13 residues. V lost 4 bases, J lost 6 bases, and 9 bases lay in between. The DNA for the CDR3 is TGTGCCAGCAGTTCGAGGGGAGATGAAAAACTGTTTTTT. It is translated as CASSSRGDEKLFF. The variable domain in full, completed from reference TRBV27 and TRBJ1-4, reads EAQVTQNPRYLITVTGKKLTVTCSQNMNHEYMSWYRQDPGLGLRQIYYSMNVEVTDKGDVPEGYKVSRKEKRNFPLILESPSPNQTSLYFCASSSRGDEKLFFGSGTQLSVL.

The chain joins TRBV4-2 to TRBJ2-3; D is tentatively TRBD1 or TRBD2 (5 bases each). In germline, CDR1 is LGHNA, CDR2 YNFKEQ. V was trimmed by 4 bases and J by 5 bases, leaving 22 bases between them. This CDR3 comprises 17 residues. DNA for the CDR3: TGTGCCAGCAGCCGTGGGCCCTCCGGGACCCACGTAGATACGCAGTATTTT. It encodes CASSRGPSGTHVDTQYF.

The CDR3 sequence: CASNSRVDEQYF. The CDR3 DNA follows: TGTGCCAGCAATTCCAGGGTCGACGAGCAGTACTTC. The chain carries TRBV6-6 and TRBJ2-7; the D gene is possibly TRBD1 (5 bases). The V gene's germline CDR1 is MNHNY and CDR2 SVGAGI (reference sequence). The ends were cut back, 7 bases at V and 5 bases at J, with 12 bases in the middle. This CDR3 comprises 12 residues.

To note about this clone: Other nucleotide sequences from this sample produce the same CDR3. The rearrangement uses TRBV30 and TRBJ2-5; TRBD1 aligns across 8 bases. V was clipped by 0 bases and J by 2 bases; unmatched bases: 2. Germline CDR1 reads GTSNPN; CDR2 reads SVGIG (reference sequence). This CDR3 has 14 residues. The CDR3 here is CAWSVQGGQETQYF. The DNA of the CDR3 is TGTGCCTGGAGTGTACAGGGGGGACAAGAGACCCAGTACTTC.

The rearrangement links TRBV27 to TRBJ2-3; 8 bases map to TRBD1. CDR1 and CDR2 from the germline V gene are MNHEY and SMNVEV (reference sequence). V lost 5 bases and J lost 3; bases outside the gene matches: 16. The CDR3 has 18 amino acids. The CDR3 protein is CASSPRRTGLPRTDTQYF. CDR3 nucleotide sequence: TGTGCCAGCAGTCCCAGACGGACAGGGCTCCCGAGGACAGATACGCAGTATTTT.

The chain recombines TRBV4-1 with TRBJ2-5; 15 bases map to TRBD2. V lost 0 bases and J lost 9; bases outside the gene matches: 14. Germline V gives CDR1 MGHRA, CDR2 YSYEKL. CDR3 length: 19 residues. The CDR3 sequence: CASSQEGTSGRTLISPQYF. The CDR3, as DNA: TGCGCCAGCAGCCAAGAAGGGACTAGCGGGAGGACACTAATCTCTCCCCAGTACTTC.

The gene calls are TRBV6-5 and TRBJ1-2; 8 bases fit TRBD1. Trimming removed 5 bases from V and 7 bases from J; junction bases left unmatched: 6. The CDR3 has 13 amino acids. Germline loops: CDR1 MNHEY, CDR2 SVGAGI. CDR3 sequence reads: CASSRRQGSGYTF. The DNA of the CDR3 is TGTGCCAGCAGTCGAAGACAGGGGAGTGGCTACACCTTC.

The chain is built from TRBV11-3 and TRBJ1-6, with TRBD1 identical over 9 bases. The V gene end was trimmed by 5 bases and the J gene end by 10 bases; junction bases not matched to a gene: 9. The CDR3 covers 15 residues. The germline gives CDR1 SGHNT, CDR2 YENEEA. The DNA for the CDR3 is TGTGCCAGCAGCATGACCGGGACAGGGTCGTCACCCCTCCACTTT. Its translation is CASSMTGTGSSPLHF.

This clone was seen just once. The chain has TRBV25-1 and TRBJ2-3; perhaps D is TRBD1 or TRBD2 (5 bases each). The germline V and J ends were trimmed by 5 bases and 4 bases, with 10 bases remaining between them. From germline, CDR1 is MGHDK and CDR2 SYGVNS. CDR3 length equals 13 residues. This chain's CDR3 is CASSWQGPDTQYF. The CDR3 DNA reads TGTGCCAGCAGTTGGCAGGGACCAGATACGCAGTATTTT.

This clone has only one observation. The chain links TRBV10-3 to TRBJ2-1; 13 bases map to TRBD2. Germline-derived CDR1 and CDR2 are ENHRY and SYGVKD. Germline trimming cut 10 bases from V and 9 bases from J; bases unmatched to any gene: 12. This CDR3 contains 15 residues. In DNA form, the CDR3 reads TGTGCCACTCGCCCCGGGACTAGCGGGATCATTGAGCAGTTCTTC. Translating gives CATRPGTSGIIEQFF.

The V and J genes are TRBV28 and TRBJ2-2; a weak D match, TRBD2 (7 bases). This CDR3 is 14 amino acids long. The V end lost 8 bases, the J end lost 5 bases, and 15 bases lay between the germline ends. Germline CDR1 MDHEN, CDR2 SYDVKM. CDR3: CASRGGGPTGELFF. The CDR3 DNA reads TGTGCCAGCCGAGGGGGGGGCCCTACCGGGGAGCTGTTTTTT.

V usage is TRBV5-4 and J usage is TRBJ2-7; maybe TRBD2 (5 bases). Germline CDR1 SGHNT, CDR2 YYREEE (reference sequence). The CDR3 totals 16 residues. V was cut by 4 bases and J by 2 bases, with 19 bases left in between. CDR3 nucleotides: TGTGCCAGCAGCGCCCCGCCGGGGTCCCCTACCTACGAGCAGTACTTC. Translating it yields CASSAPPGSPTYEQYF.

V gene TRBV10-3 combines with J gene TRBJ2-5; tentative D call: TRBD1 (6 bases). Germline V gives CDR1 ENHRY, CDR2 SYGVKD. The CDR3 runs 13 residues. Trimming shortened V by 10 bases and J by 2 bases, and 14 bases separated the two germline ends. This CDR3 reads CATSPDRQETQYF. The CDR3 bases are TGTGCCACCTCCCCGGACAGACAAGAGACCCAGTACTTC.